A selection of T cell receptor beta chains follows, all from one sample in a study of blood T cell repertoires in COVID-19. TCRdb's copy holds only in-frame clones and misses some; the assay was immunoSEQ multiplex PCR. The sample has 42,000 or so clones, 76% seen once. The specimen sequenced was peripheral blood. These receptors came from a man of 80 years or more with acute or convalescent COVID-19. Both conserved end residues are part of each CDR3. A D gene is named only where the DNA matches it firmly. Rows may omit the clone size; those that give it use once, few, many or a size class.

size,V,D,J,CDR3,DNA
-,TRBV4-2,-,TRBJ1-2,CASKGGVDYGYTF,TGTGCCAGCAAGGGGGGGGTCGACTATGGCTACACCTTC
-,TRBV12-5,TRBD2,TRBJ2-1,CASGPGGGRGNNEQFF,TGTGCTAGTGGTCCCGGTGGCGGGAGAGGTAACAATGAGCAGTTCTTC
-,TRBV9,TRBD2,TRBJ2-3,CASSASGARGDTQYF,TGTGCCAGCAGCGCGAGCGGGGCGAGGGGAGATACGCAGTATTTT
-,TRBV11-2,TRBD2,TRBJ2-7,CASSLAGVWEQYF,TGTGCCAGCAGCCTAGCGGGGGTTTGGGAGCAGTACTTC
once,TRBV24-1,TRBD1,TRBJ2-5,CATSDLLTGGEIQETQYF,TGTGCCACCAGTGATTTGCTGACAGGGGGTGAGATCCAAGAGACCCAGTACTTC
once,TRBV9,-,TRBJ2-7,CASSVGRGTGRDEQYF,TGTGCCAGCAGCGTAGGGCGGGGGACAGGTAGGGACGAGCAGTACTTC
-,TRBV28,TRBD1,TRBJ1-2,CASSHPRRGNYGYTF,TGTGCCAGCAGCCACCCCCGCAGGGGGAACTATGGCTACACCTTC
-,TRBV19,TRBD1,TRBJ1-5,CASSPLTGANQPQHF,TGTGCCAGTAGTCCCCTGACAGGGGCCAATCAGCCCCAGCATTTT
-,TRBV19,-,TRBJ2-7,CASSMSLGVSYEQYF,TGTGCCAGTAGTATGTCTCTAGGGGTTTCCTACGAGCAGTACTTC
many,TRBV2,-,TRBJ1-2,CASQQGVYGYTF,TGTGCCAGCCAACAGGGCGTATATGGCTACACCTTC
-,TRBV15,-,TRBJ2-5,CATSRVGQGFSWETQYF,TGTGCCACCAGCAGAGTAGGGCAGGGGTTTTCGTGGGAGACCCAGTACTTC
medium-sized,TRBV20-1,TRBD1,TRBJ1-1,CSASSGGIPEAFF,TGCAGTGCTAGTTCAGGGGGCATCCCTGAAGCTTTCTTT